This T cell receptor beta chain was documented in a study of T cell responses to AZD1222 COVID-19 vaccine. The germline V gene has CDR1 MNHEY and CDR2 SVGAGI. The CDR3 spans 14 residues. The J segment lost 6 bases and the V segment lost 4 bases, leaving 7 bases of the junction unmatched. Here immunoSEQ multiplex PCR was the method, and the copy in TCRdb shows in-frame clones only, minus some. The sample comprises approximately 100,000 clones, about 86% of which are singletons, and about 1.5% rests with the top ten. The TCR comes from an adult in good health. The chain uses TRBV6-5 and TRBJ2-7, with 9 bases lining up with TRBD1. The source material was peripheral blood, sampled on day 0 of AZD1222 vaccination. CDR3 protein: CASSSGTGSAEQYF. The CDR3 bases are TGTGCCAGCAGTTCCGGGACAGGGTCTGCCGAGCAGTACTTC.